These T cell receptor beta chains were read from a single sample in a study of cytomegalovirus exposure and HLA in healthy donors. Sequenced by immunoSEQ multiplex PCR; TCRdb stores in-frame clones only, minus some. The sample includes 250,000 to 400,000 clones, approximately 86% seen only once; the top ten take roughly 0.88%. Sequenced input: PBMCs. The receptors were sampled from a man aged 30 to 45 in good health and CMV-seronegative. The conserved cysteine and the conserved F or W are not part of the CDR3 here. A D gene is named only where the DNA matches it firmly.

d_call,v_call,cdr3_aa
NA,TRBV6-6,ASSYSAELGYT
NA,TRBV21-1,ASSSRQPEAF
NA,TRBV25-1,ASSEYALTNTGELF
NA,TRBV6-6,ASEGGAGNTIY
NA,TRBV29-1,SLYDTADYGYT
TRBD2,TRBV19,ASSIRDYNNEQF
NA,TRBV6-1,ASSEYRGWGNQPQH
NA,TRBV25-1,ASSGNGMGEQF
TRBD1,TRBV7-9,ASTSGGMRAGETQY
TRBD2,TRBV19,ASSETSVPYNEQF
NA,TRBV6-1,ASSEPPTGPSTDTQY
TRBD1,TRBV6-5,ASSYSGQGLGEQY
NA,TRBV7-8,ASRRVDYGYT
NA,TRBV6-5,ASSPEDTDYEQY
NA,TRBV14,ASSQGGLRNNYGYT
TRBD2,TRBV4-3,ASSQGLLSPAGYTGELF
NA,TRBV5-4,ASSLNWGASYGYT
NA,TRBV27,ASRGLGGYQPQH
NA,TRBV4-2,ASSHNVGGAGELF
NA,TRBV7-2,ASSPDRAGYNEQF
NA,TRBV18,ASSPTRVHYTGELF
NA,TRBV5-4,ASSVGLPKDTQY
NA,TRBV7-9,ASSLSLGDTEAF
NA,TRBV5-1,ASSLGFRETQY
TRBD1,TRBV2,ASSYRDRGSPLH
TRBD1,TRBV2,ASRRDSYGYT
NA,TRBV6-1,ASSDIPPGAF
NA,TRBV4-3,ASSRSGGFYGYT
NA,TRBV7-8,ASSSGAINEKLF
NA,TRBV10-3,AISDRQETQY
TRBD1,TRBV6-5,ASSKRTGNGYT
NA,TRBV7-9,ASSSSGSRFGAF
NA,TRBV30,AWKGIAYTDTQY
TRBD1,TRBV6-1,ASSGAGGRTDTQY
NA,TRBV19,ASTLGYGRTNTEAF
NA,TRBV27,ASGRRGGQGTNYGYT
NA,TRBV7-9,ASSSRDTGSYNEQF
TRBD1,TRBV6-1,ASRGTGFYNSPLH
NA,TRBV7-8,ASSLGTEVYT
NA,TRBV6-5,ASSSLYSPLH
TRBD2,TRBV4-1,ASSQEQGLAGTGELF
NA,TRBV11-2,ASSLAYRSSRQAYNEQF
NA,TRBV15,ATSRGDTTREKLF
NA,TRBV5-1,ASSPTGSGTGELF
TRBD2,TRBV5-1,ASSLEGLAGGRNEQF
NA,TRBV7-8,ASSPHRLAGELF
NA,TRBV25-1,ASSESVPDTQY
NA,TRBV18,ASSSEGAEAF